The TCR beta chain under discussion was sequenced for a study of tumor and adjacent non-tumor tissue in lung cancer. This sample's RNA came from whole unsorted tissue. The library came from three nested PCR rounds adapted from ARM-PCR protocols. TCRdb redid the calling of the multiplex PCR reads with MiXCR, one entry per CDR3 protein. The sample lists around 200,000 distinct CDR3 sequences, about 71% occurring once. The sequence was collected from a man between 60 and 75 years old with non-small cell lung cancer. Material for sequencing was lung tumor tissue.

CDR3 in DNA: TGTGCCAGCAGCTTAGTAGATGCCGAGTACGAGCAGTACTTC. It encodes CASSLVDAEYEQYF. The V gene is TRBV7-9, the J gene TRBJ2-7; D is unclear. Trimming cost V 1 base and J 4 bases, with 11 bases left between them. CDR1 and CDR2 (germline): SEHNR, FQNEAQ (reference sequence). The CDR3 sequence is 14 residues long.